These T cell receptor beta chains were read from a single sample in a study of T cells in localized non-small cell lung cancer. The protocol was immunoSEQ multiplex PCR, while the TCRdb copy is restricted to in-frame clones and leaves out a portion. This sample has tens of thousands of clones, with roughly 90% found just once. Sequencing was performed on peripheral blood, taken before any cancer treatment. The receptor set was obtained from a male donor at least 60 years old with stage III squamous cell lung carcinoma. CDR3s include the opening cysteine and the closing phenylalanine or tryptophan. Fields, in order: CDR3 length, V gene, D gene, clone size, J gene, CDR3 protein, CDR3 DNA. D genes are given only for firm matches. Only part of the rows carry a size: once, few, many, or a class if the clone is expanded.

>17|TRBV9|NA|once|TRBJ2-1
CASSVAASASSYNEQFF
TGTGCCAGCAGCGTAGCGGCTAGCGCTAGCTCCTACAATGAGCAGTTCTTC
>14|TRBV6-6|NA|NA|TRBJ1-4
CASSYGPVPQFSFF
TGTGCCAGCAGTTACGGTCCTGTTCCGCAATTTAGTTTTTTT
>13|TRBV29-1|NA|once|TRBJ1-1
CSGNTDLNTEAFF
TGCAGCGGTAACACAGATTTGAACACTGAAGCTTTCTTT
>14|TRBV25-1|NA|NA|TRBJ1-4
CASSLSGTNEKLFF
TGTGCCAGCAGCCTTTCCGGGACTAATGAAAAACTGTTTTTT
>12|TRBV18|NA|NA|TRBJ2-1
CASSPNKGEQFF
TGTGCCAGCTCGCCAAATAAGGGTGAGCAGTTCTTC
>18|TRBV9|TRBD1|NA|TRBJ1-2
CASSVAIGDRNLNYGYTF
TGTGCCAGCAGCGTTGCAATCGGGGACAGGAACCTAAACTATGGCTACACCTTC
>14|TRBV5-1|TRBD1|once|TRBJ2-3
CASRPGQGTDTQYF
TGCGCCAGCAGACCGGGACAGGGCACAGATACGCAGTATTTT
>15|TRBV9|NA|NA|TRBJ1-3
CASSPGRSSGNTIYF
TGTGCCAGCAGCCCTGGAAGGAGCTCTGGAAACACCATATATTTT
>15|TRBV4-1|NA|NA|TRBJ1-5
CASSQDEGANQPQHF
TGCGCCAGCAGCCAAGATGAAGGGGCGAATCAGCCCCAGCATTTT
>17|TRBV19|TRBD1|NA|TRBJ1-4
CASSITLTGEKYEKLFF
TGTGCCAGTAGTATTACTCTTACAGGGGAGAAGTATGAAAAACTGTTTTTT
>13|TRBV7-2|TRBD1|NA|TRBJ2-5
CASSSGQSETQYF
TGTGCCAGCAGCTCGGGACAGTCGGAGACCCAGTACTTC
>15|TRBV30|TRBD1|NA|TRBJ1-3
CAWRRQGFSGNTIYF
TGTGCCTGGAGGAGACAGGGGTTCTCTGGAAACACCATATATTTT
>14|TRBV19|NA|NA|TRBJ1-2
CASSVDLQNYGYTF
TGTGCCAGTAGTGTAGACCTTCAGAACTATGGCTACACCTTC
>19|TRBV4-1|NA|NA|TRBJ1-6
CASSQDLAGTEEDNSPLHF
TGCGCCAGCAGCCAAGATTTGGCAGGAACGGAGGAGGATAATTCACCCCTCCACTTT
>18|TRBV5-1|TRBD1|NA|TRBJ1-2
CASSFVPGTGRGVDGYTF
TGCGCCAGCAGCTTTGTTCCCGGGACAGGACGAGGGGTGGATGGCTACACCTTC
>13|TRBV6-1|NA|NA|TRBJ1-6
CASSVGGISPLHF
TGTGCCAGCAGTGTTGGGGGGATTTCACCCCTCCACTTT
>16|TRBV6-1|TRBD1|NA|TRBJ1-6
CASSETLGQGFSPLHF
TGTGCCAGCAGTGAAACCCTAGGACAGGGTTTTTCACCCCTCCACTTT
>15|TRBV7-2|NA|NA|TRBJ1-1
CASSLHPPGDTEAFF
TGTGCCAGCAGCTTACACCCCCCAGGGGACACTGAAGCTTTCTTT
>21|TRBV4-1|NA|NA|TRBJ1-4
CASSQEASGSRSQLTNEKLFF
TGCGCCAGCAGCCAAGAGGCGTCCGGCTCCAGGTCGCAACTTACTAATGAAAAACTGTTTTTT
>16|TRBV15|TRBD1|NA|TRBJ1-4
CATSRDRAATNEKLFF
TGTGCCACCAGCAGGGACAGGGCTGCAACTAATGAAAAACTGTTTTTT
>15|TRBV5-1|TRBD2|NA|TRBJ2-3
CASSGGLAGTDTQYF
TGCGCCAGCAGCGGCGGACTAGCGGGCACAGATACGCAGTATTTT
>14|TRBV9|TRBD1|NA|TRBJ1-1
CASSPGQGISEAFF
TGTGCCAGCAGTCCCGGACAGGGGATAAGTGAAGCTTTCTTT
>11|TRBV6-5|NA|NA|TRBJ1-2
CASRQYYGYTF
TGTGCCAGCAGACAATACTATGGCTACACCTTC
>13|TRBV6-1|NA|medium-sized|TRBJ2-7
CASSEARGREQYF
TGTGCCAGCAGTGAAGCGCGCGGGCGCGAGCAGTACTTC
>14|TRBV27|NA|NA|TRBJ2-1
CASSFTGTAYEQFF
TGTGCCAGCAGTTTCACCGGGACTGCGTATGAGCAGTTCTTC
>14|TRBV30|TRBD1|NA|TRBJ1-5
CAWSPGTGVQPQHF
TGTGCCTGGAGTCCCGGGACAGGGGTTCAGCCCCAGCATTTT
>13|TRBV5-4|NA|NA|TRBJ2-2
CASSLGVAGELFF
TGTGCCAGCAGCTTGGGGGTTGCCGGGGAGCTGTTTTTT
>16|TRBV5-1|TRBD1|NA|TRBJ1-3
CASSRDREPSGNTIYF
TGCGCCAGCTCCCGGGACAGGGAACCCTCTGGAAACACCATATATTTT
>14|TRBV19|TRBD1|NA|TRBJ1-2
CASKGTGSTGGYTF
TGTGCCAGCAAGGGGACAGGGAGCACTGGTGGCTACACCTTC
>17|TRBV10-1|TRBD1|NA|TRBJ1-4
CASRTPGQFPLNEKLFF
TGCGCCAGCAGGACACCGGGACAGTTTCCCCTTAATGAAAAACTGTTTTTT
>12|TRBV7-2|TRBD1|once|TRBJ1-1
CASRRQGSEAFF
TGTGCCAGCAGGAGACAGGGTTCTGAAGCTTTCTTT
>15|TRBV10-3|NA|NA|TRBJ1-1
CAISESRRTAYEAFF
TGTGCCATCAGTGAGTCTAGAAGGACAGCTTATGAAGCTTTCTTT
>14|TRBV5-1|TRBD2|NA|TRBJ2-1
CASSQGLAADEQFF
TGCGCCAGCAGCCAGGGACTAGCGGCGGATGAGCAGTTCTTC
>15|TRBV5-1|NA|NA|TRBJ2-3
CASSGLGGPTDTQYF
TGCGCCAGCAGTGGGTTGGGGGGGCCCACAGATACGCAGTATTTT
>15|TRBV19|TRBD1|NA|TRBJ1-2
CASTTGQGIIYGYTF
TGTGCCAGTACCACCGGACAGGGGATTATCTATGGCTACACCTTC
>15|TRBV4-1|NA|NA|TRBJ2-1
CASSQYTGPENEQFF
TGCGCCAGCAGCCAATATACGGGACCCGAGAATGAGCAGTTCTTC
>15|TRBV5-4|TRBD1|once|TRBJ1-2
CASSPRTGQGFGYTF
TGTGCCAGCAGCCCCAGGACGGGACAGGGTTTTGGCTACACCTTC
>11|TRBV6-1|NA|NA|TRBJ1-2
CASQQGGGYTF
TGTGCCTCGCAGCAGGGAGGAGGCTACACCTTC
>13|TRBV28|TRBD1|NA|TRBJ1-4
CAISDRINEKLFF
TGTGCCATCTCGGACAGGATTAATGAAAAACTGTTTTTT
>16|TRBV7-2|TRBD1|NA|TRBJ1-5
CASSSTGGTGNQPQHF
TGTGCCAGCAGCTCCACAGGGGGGACTGGGAATCAGCCCCAGCATTTT
>15|TRBV6-1|TRBD2|NA|TRBJ2-2
CASSAGSGETGELFF
TGTGCCAGCAGTGCTGGTAGCGGGGAGACCGGGGAGCTGTTTTTT
>17|TRBV10-3|NA|NA|TRBJ2-1
CAIRTGGGAGDYNEQFF
TGTGCCATCCGGACCGGTGGGGGGGCAGGAGACTACAATGAGCAGTTCTTC
>14|TRBV5-1|NA|once|TRBJ2-5
CASSVDRVQETQYF
TGCGCCAGCAGCGTAGACAGAGTGCAAGAGACCCAGTACTTC
>15|TRBV7-3|TRBD2|NA|TRBJ2-3
CASSLGLANTDTQYF
TGTGCCAGCAGCTTAGGACTAGCGAACACAGATACGCAGTATTTT
>13|TRBV6-5|NA|few|TRBJ1-6
CASSYVGRQPLHF
TGTGCCAGCAGTTACGTAGGACGCCAGCCCCTCCACTTT
>16|TRBV5-5|NA|NA|TRBJ1-5
CASSFNGGKGNQPQHF
TGTGCCAGCAGCTTTAATGGGGGCAAGGGCAATCAGCCCCAGCATTTT
>15|TRBV14|NA|NA|TRBJ1-1
CASSQVPGGSTEAFF
TGTGCCAGCAGCCAAGTTCCGGGCGGCAGCACTGAAGCTTTCTTT
>12|TRBV6-5|NA|few|TRBJ2-5
CASSYPDGTQYF
TGTGCCAGCAGTTACCCGGACGGGACCCAGTACTTC
>18|TRBV4-1|NA|NA|TRBJ2-4
CASSQSLGGADNQNIQYF
TGCGCCAGCAGCCAATCCTTAGGGGGGGCGGATAATCAAAACATTCAGTACTTC
>14|TRBV6-5|NA|NA|TRBJ2-2
CASSSGRNTGELFF
TGTGCCAGCAGTTCCGGGAGGAACACCGGGGAGCTGTTTTTT
>15|TRBV5-1|TRBD2|NA|TRBJ2-1
CASSLGTSGYNEQFF
TGCGCCAGCAGCTTGGGGACTAGCGGATACAATGAGCAGTTCTTC
>15|TRBV5-1|NA|NA|TRBJ2-2
CASLPNAANTGELFF
TGCGCCAGCCTACCTAACGCGGCGAACACCGGGGAGCTGTTTTTT
>15|TRBV2|TRBD2|NA|TRBJ2-1
CASSLRGGGSDEQFF
TGTGCCAGCAGCCTCCGCGGGGGGGGCTCGGATGAGCAGTTCTTC
>14|TRBV7-2|NA|NA|TRBJ2-1
CASSSDALPGEQFF
TGTGCCAGCAGCTCGGACGCACTCCCGGGTGAGCAGTTCTTC
>17|TRBV5-8|NA|NA|TRBJ1-5
CASSFFFGRDSNQPQHF
TGTGCCAGCAGCTTCTTTTTCGGGAGGGATAGCAATCAGCCCCAGCATTTT
>15|TRBV2|NA|NA|TRBJ1-6
CASSEGYSYNSPLHF
TGTGCCAGCAGTGAAGGTTACTCCTATAATTCACCCCTCCACTTT
>14|TRBV7-2|TRBD2|NA|TRBJ2-3
CASSASGGVDTQYF
TGTGCCAGCAGCGCTAGCGGGGGGGTAGATACGCAGTATTTT
>11|TRBV5-1|NA|NA|TRBJ2-3
CASTGEDTQYF
TGCGCCAGTACCGGGGAGGATACGCAGTATTTT
>13|TRBV19|NA|NA|TRBJ1-5
CASSISRHQPQHF
TGTGCCAGTAGTATATCCAGGCATCAGCCCCAGCATTTT